This T cell receptor beta chain came from a study of T cells in Graves' hyperthyroidism and ophthalmopathy. Background on the study: At initial diagnosis, before any treatment had begun, peripheral blood was obtained. Whole-study results and caveats: Blood also held most thyroid clonotypes expanded beyond 0.001.

Amplification of TCR beta CDR3 regions was performed using RNA transcripts as template. The HTBI primer set drove a first-round RT-PCR of the TCR CDR3. In TCRdb, the multiplex PCR reads were re-called with MiXCR into one record per CDR3 protein. This sample has roughly 700,000 distinct CDR3 sequences, with around 13% found just once. This clonotype has only a few counts. The target antigen is unknown. The CDR3 extends over 15 amino acids. The germline V gene has CDR1 MGHDK and CDR2 SYGVNS. Trimming removed 5 bases from V and 4 bases from J; junction bases left unmatched: 9. Hyperthyroidism had been newly diagnosed in patients aged 18 to 65, and its duration was under 2 months. Diagnosis rested on symptoms, serum thyroxine and TRAb, thyroid ultrasound, and orbital computed tomography.

The V call is TRBV25-1, the J call TRBJ2-3, with 7 bases lining up with TRBD1. The sequenced sample was blood. This sequence originates from a young woman with Graves' hyperthyroidism. CDR3 loop: CASSSFRDRSDTQYF. As DNA, the CDR3 is TGTGCCAGCAGTTCCTTCCGGGACAGATCAGATACGCAGTATTTT.